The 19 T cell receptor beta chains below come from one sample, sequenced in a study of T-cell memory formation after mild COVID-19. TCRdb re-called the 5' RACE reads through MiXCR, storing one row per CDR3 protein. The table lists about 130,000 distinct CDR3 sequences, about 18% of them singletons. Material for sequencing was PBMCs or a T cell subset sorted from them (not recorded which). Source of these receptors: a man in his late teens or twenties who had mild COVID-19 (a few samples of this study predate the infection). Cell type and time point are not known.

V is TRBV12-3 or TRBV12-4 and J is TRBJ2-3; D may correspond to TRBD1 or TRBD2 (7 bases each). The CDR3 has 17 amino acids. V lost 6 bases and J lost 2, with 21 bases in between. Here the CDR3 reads CASRMRGGQILTDTQYF. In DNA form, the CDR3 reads TGTGCCAGCAGAATGAGGGGGGGACAGATCCTCACAGATACGCAGTATTTT.

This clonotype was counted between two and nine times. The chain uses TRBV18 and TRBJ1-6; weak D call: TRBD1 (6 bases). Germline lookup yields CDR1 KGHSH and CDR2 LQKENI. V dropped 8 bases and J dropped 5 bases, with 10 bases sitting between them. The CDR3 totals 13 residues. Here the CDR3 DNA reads TGTGCCAGCCAGGACAGAGATAATTCACCCCTCCACTTT. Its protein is CASQDRDNSPLHF. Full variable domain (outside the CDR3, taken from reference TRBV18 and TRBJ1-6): NAGVMQNPRHLVRRRGQEARLRCSPMKGHSHVYWYRQLPEEGLKFMVYLQKENIIDESGMPKERFSAEFPKEGPSILRIQQVVRGDSAAYFCASQDRDNSPLHFGNGTRLTVT.

The DNA of the CDR3 is TGCGCCAGCAGCGGGACGTCTAACCGGCAGTATTTT. It yields the protein CASSGTSNRQYF. This chain links TRBV5-1 with TRBJ2-3; either TRBD1 or TRBD2 may fit D (5 bases each). Germline-derived CDR1 and CDR2 are SGHRS and YFSETQ. Trimming took 4 bases from V and 11 from J, leaving 14 bases between them. The CDR3 runs to 12 residues.

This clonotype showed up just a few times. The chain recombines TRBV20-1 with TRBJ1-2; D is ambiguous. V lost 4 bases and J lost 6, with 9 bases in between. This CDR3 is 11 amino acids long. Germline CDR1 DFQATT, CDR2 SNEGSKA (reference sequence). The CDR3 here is CSATGSHGYTF. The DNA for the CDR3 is TGCAGTGCTACAGGCTCGCATGGCTACACCTTC.

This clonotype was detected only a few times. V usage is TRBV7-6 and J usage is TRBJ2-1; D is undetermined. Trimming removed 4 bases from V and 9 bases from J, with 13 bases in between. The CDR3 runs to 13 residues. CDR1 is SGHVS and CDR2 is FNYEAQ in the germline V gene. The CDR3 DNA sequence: TGTGCCAGCAGCTCAGGTCGAGGCGGTGAGCAGTTCTTC. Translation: CASSSGRGGEQFF.

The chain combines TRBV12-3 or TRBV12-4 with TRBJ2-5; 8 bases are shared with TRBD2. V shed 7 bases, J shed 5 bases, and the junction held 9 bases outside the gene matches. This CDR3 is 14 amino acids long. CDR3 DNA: TGTGCCAGCAACCCCGGGGGGGCCGGGGAGACCCAGTACTTC. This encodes CASNPGGAGETQYF.

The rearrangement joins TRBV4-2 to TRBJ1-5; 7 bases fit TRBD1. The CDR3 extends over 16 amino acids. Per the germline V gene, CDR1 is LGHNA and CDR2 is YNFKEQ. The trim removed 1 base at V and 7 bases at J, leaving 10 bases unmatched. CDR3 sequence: CASSQAAQGRLQPQHF. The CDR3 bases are TGTGCCAGCAGCCAAGCCGCACAGGGGAGGCTACAGCCCCAGCATTTT.

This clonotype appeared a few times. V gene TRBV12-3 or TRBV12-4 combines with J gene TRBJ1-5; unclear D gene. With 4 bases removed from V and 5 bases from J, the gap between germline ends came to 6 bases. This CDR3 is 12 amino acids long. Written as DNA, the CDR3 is TGTGCCAGCAGTTGGCCGGATCAGCCCCAGCATTTT. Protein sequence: CASSWPDQPQHF.

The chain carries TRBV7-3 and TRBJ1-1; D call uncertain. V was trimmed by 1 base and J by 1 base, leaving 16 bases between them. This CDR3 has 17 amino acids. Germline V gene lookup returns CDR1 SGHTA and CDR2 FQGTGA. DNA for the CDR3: TGTGCCAGCAGCTTAAATGCCGGGCGCCCCCGGAACACTGAAGCTTTCTTT. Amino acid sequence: CASSLNAGRPRNTEAFF. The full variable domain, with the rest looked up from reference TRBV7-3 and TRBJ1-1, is GAGVSQTPSNKVTEKGKYVELRCDPISGHTALYWYRQSLGQGPEFLIYFQGTGAADDSGLPNDRFFAVRPEGSVSTLKIQRTERGDSAVYLCASSLNAGRPRNTEAFFGQGTRLTVV.

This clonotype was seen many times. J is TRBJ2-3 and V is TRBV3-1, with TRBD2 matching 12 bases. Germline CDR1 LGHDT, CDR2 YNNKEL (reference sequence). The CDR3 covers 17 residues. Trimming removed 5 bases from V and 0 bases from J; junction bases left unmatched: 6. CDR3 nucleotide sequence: TGTGCCAGCAGCTATGGACTAGCGGGGTCTAGCACAGATACGCAGTATTTT. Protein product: CASSYGLAGSSTDTQYF.

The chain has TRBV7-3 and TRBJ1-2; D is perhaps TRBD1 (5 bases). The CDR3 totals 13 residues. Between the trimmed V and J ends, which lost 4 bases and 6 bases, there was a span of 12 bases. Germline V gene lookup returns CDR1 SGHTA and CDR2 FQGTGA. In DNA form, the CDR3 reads TGTGCCAGCAGCTCCCAGGGTATGGATGGCTACACCTTC. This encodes CASSSQGMDGYTF.

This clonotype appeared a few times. The CDR3 here is CASSPQGAGETQYF. In DNA form, the CDR3 reads TGTGCCAGCAGTCCCCAGGGGGCGGGGGAGACCCAGTACTTC. The chain is built from TRBV3-1 and TRBJ2-5; 8 bases are a match to TRBD1. The CDR3 extends over 14 amino acids. Germline assignment: CDR1 LGHDT and CDR2 YNNKEL (reference sequence). V trimming: 6 bases; J trimming: 5 bases; junction bases outside the gene matches: 8.

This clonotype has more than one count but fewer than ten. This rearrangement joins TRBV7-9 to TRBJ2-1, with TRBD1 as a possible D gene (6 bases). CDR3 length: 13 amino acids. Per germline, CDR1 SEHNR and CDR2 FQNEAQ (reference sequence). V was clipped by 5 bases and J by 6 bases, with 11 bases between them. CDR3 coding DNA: TGTGCCAGCAGCGCCATACAGGGCAATGAGCAGTTCTTC. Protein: CASSAIQGNEQFF.

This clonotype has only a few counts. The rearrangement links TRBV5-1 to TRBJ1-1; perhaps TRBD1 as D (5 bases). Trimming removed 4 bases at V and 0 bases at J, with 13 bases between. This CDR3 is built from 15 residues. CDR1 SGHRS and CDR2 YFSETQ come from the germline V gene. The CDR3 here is CASSLGPGLNTEAFF. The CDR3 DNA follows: TGCGCCAGCAGCCTAGGCCCAGGGTTGAACACTGAAGCTTTCTTT.

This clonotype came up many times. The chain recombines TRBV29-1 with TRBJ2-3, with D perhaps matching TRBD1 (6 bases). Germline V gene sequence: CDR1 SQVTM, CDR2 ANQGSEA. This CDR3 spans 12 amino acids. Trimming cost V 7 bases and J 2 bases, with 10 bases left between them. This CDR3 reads CSGGPPTDTQYF. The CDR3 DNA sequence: TGCAGCGGGGGGCCCCCCACAGATACGCAGTATTTT.

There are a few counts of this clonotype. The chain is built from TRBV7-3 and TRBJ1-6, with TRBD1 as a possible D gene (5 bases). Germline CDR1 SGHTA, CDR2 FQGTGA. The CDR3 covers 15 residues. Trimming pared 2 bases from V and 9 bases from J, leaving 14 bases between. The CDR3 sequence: CASSLGGGRSSPLHF. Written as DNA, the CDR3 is TGTGCCAGCAGCTTAGGTGGGGGTAGAAGTTCACCCCTCCACTTT. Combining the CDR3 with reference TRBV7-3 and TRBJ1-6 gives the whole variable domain GAGVSQTPSNKVTEKGKYVELRCDPISGHTALYWYRQSLGQGPEFLIYFQGTGAADDSGLPNDRFFAVRPEGSVSTLKIQRTERGDSAVYLCASSLGGGRSSPLHFGNGTRLTVT.

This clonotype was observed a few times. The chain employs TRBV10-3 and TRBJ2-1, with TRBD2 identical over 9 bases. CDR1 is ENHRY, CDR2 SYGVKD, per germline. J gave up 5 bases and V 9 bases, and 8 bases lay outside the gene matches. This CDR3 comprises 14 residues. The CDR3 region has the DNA TGTGCCATAAGAAGACTAGCGGAACACAATGAGCAGTTCTTC. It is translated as CAIRRLAEHNEQFF.

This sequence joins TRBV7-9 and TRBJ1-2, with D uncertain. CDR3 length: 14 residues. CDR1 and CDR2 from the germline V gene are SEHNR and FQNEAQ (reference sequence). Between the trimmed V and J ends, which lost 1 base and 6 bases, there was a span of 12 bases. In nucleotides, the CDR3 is TGTGCCAGCAGCTTAGGTCTGGCCGCGAATGGCTACACCTTC. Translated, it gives CASSLGLAANGYTF.

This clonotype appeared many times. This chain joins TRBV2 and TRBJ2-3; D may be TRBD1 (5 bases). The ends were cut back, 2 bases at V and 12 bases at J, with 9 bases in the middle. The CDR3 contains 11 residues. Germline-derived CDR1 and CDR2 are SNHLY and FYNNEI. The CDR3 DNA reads TGTGCCAGCAGTGAACAGGGTGGACAGTATTTT. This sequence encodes CASSEQGGQYF.